The 5 T cell receptor beta chains below all came from one sample that was sequenced in a study of vaccination and CD4 T cells after COVID-19. For these TCRs, the target antigens are not known. Noted treatment: roughly nine-day PBMC culture with coronavirus spike peptide pools or control peptides (ViraFEST assay). The Oncomine TCR Beta short-read assay was applied to DNA of cultured CD4+ T cells. Using its own MiXCR run on the PCR reads, TCRdb lists one record per CDR3 protein. The repertoire consists of approximately 13,000 distinct CDR3 sequences, with around 49% occurring once and the leading ten covering around 9.3%. Sequencing was performed on CD4+ T cells from blood, cultured in vitro, taken before SARS-CoV-2 vaccination. The receptors were gathered from a human donor who had recovered from COVID-19.

This clonotype showed up just once. The V gene is TRBV7-9, the J gene TRBJ2-7; 12 nucleotides agree with TRBD1. Trimming cost V 4 bases and J 4 bases; bases outside gene matches: 8. This CDR3 region has 16 residues. Germline V CDR1 and CDR2: SEHNR, FQNEAQ (reference sequence). The CDR3 spells CASSSTGTGGGYEQYF. In DNA, the CDR3 is TGTGCCAGCAGCTCAACCGGGACAGGGGGCGGATACGAGCAGTACTTC.

The chain recombines TRBV20-1 with TRBJ2-1; D gene unclear. V lost 5 bases, J lost 6 bases, and 11 bases lay in between. This CDR3 spans 12 amino acids. Germline V gene data show CDR1 as DFQATT and CDR2 as SNEGSKA (reference sequence). As DNA, the CDR3 is TGCAGTGCTTCACACCGTGGCAATGAGCAGTTCTTC. Its translation is CSASHRGNEQFF.

This clonotype was picked up a small number of times. CDR3 protein: CAISAPPDTQYF. The CDR3, as DNA: TGTGCCATCAGTGCCCCTCCAGATACGCAGTATTTT. V gene TRBV10-3 combines with J gene TRBJ2-3; D gene unclear. The CDR3 contains 12 residues. The V end was cut by 4 bases, the J end by 4 bases, with 6 bases between. From germline, CDR1 is ENHRY and CDR2 SYGVKD.

The table lists this clonotype with a few counts. The chain has TRBV7-2 and TRBJ1-1; TRBD1 matches at 10 bases. Germline lookup yields CDR1 SGHTA and CDR2 FQGNSA. J lost 5 bases, V lost 3 bases, and 6 bases had no gene match. There are 15 residues in the CDR3. This CDR3 reads CASSLGGQGRTEAFF. Here the CDR3 DNA reads TGTGCCAGCAGCTTGGGGGGACAGGGGAGGACTGAAGCTTTCTTT.

This clonotype was seen a single time. The chain links TRBV7-2 to TRBJ2-5; TRBD2 matches 13 bases. The CDR3 consists of 16 residues. Germline lookup yields CDR1 SGHTA and CDR2 FQGNSA. J lost 3 bases, V lost 5 bases, and 6 bases had no gene match. CDR3 in amino acids: CASSVTGTSGEETQYF. The CDR3 region has the DNA TGTGCCAGCAGCGTCACCGGGACTAGCGGGGAAGAGACCCAGTACTTC.